These 26 T cell receptor beta chains were sequenced from one sample in a study of identical twins. A single record per CDR3 protein comes from TCRdb applying MiXCR to the 5' RACE reads. Found here are roughly 720,000 distinct CDR3 sequences, about 20% of them singletons; the top ten hold around 13%. The sample also formed part of further work on T cells expressing NK-cell markers.

The specimen was PBMCs. Receptors originate from a woman aged 18-30 years in good health.

This clonotype was picked up a small number of times. The chain has TRBV27 and TRBJ1-2; 10 bases are shared with TRBD1. The CDR3 loop spans 12 amino acids. J gave up 8 bases and V 6 bases, and 3 bases lay outside the gene matches. Germline V gene lookup returns CDR1 MNHEY and CDR2 SMNVEV (reference sequence). CDR3 bases: TGTGCCAGCAGGGGACAGGGGACAGGCTACACCTTC. It specifies CASRGQGTGYTF.

This clonotype was observed many times. The chain uses TRBV12-3 or TRBV12-4 and TRBJ2-5; D might be TRBD2 (6 bases). CDR3 size: 14 residues. Trimming stripped 5 bases from V and 2 bases from J, with 12 bases between. The CDR3 bases are TGTGCCAGCAGTCACCCCGGGACTCAAGAGACCCAGTACTTC. This translates into CASSHPGTQETQYF.

This clonotype was detected ten times or more. The genes are TRBV20-1 and TRBJ2-1; D is perhaps TRBD2 (6 bases). The germline V gene has CDR1 DFQATT and CDR2 SNEGSKA (reference sequence). The CDR3 runs 14 residues. V was clipped by 6 bases and J by 8 bases, with 20 bases between them. The CDR3: CSAERRLVSYEQFF. In DNA form, the CDR3 reads TGCAGTGCGGAGAGACGACTAGTAAGCTATGAGCAGTTCTTC.

This chain uses TRBV7-6 with TRBJ2-5; D is perhaps TRBD1 (7 bases). V was clipped by 5 bases and J by 4 bases, with 14 bases between them. CDR1 and CDR2 (germline): SGHVS, FNYEAQ. The CDR3 extends over 14 amino acids. The CDR3 region has the DNA TGTGCCAGCAGCATGACAGGGCGGGGAGAGACCCAGTACTTC. This codes for CASSMTGRGETQYF.

The chain has TRBV10-2 and TRBJ2-3; weak D call: TRBD2 (6 bases). The CDR3 is 11 amino acids. The germline V gene has CDR1 WSHSY and CDR2 SAAADI. The V end lost 10 bases, the J end lost 5 bases, and 10 bases lay between the germline ends. CDR3 DNA: TGCGCCACTCTGGGGGGAGATACGCAGTATTTT. It translates to CATLGGDTQYF.

This clonotype was counted between two and nine times. This chain links TRBV15 with TRBJ2-7; 11 bases agree with TRBD2. This CDR3 region has 16 residues. Germline V gives CDR1 LNHNV, CDR2 YYDKDF (reference sequence). V lost 4 bases, J lost 4 bases, and 9 bases stayed unmatched. The CDR3 loop is CATSTQLAGARYEQYF. CDR3 DNA sequence: TGTGCCACCAGCACCCAACTAGCGGGAGCGAGATACGAGCAGTACTTC.

This clonotype came up a few times. J is TRBJ2-7 and V is TRBV12-3 or TRBV12-4; possibly TRBD2 for D (6 bases). This CDR3 has 15 amino acids. Trimming took 2 bases from V and 3 from J, leaving 14 bases between them. The CDR3 loop is CASSLLRGFFYEQYF. The CDR3 nucleotides read TGTGCCAGCAGTTTACTGCGGGGATTCTTCTACGAGCAGTACTTC.

This clonotype showed up many times. The chain joins TRBV12-3 or TRBV12-4 to TRBJ2-4; 9 nucleotides line up with TRBD2. CDR3 length equals 14 residues. Trimming took 3 bases from V and 7 from J; bases not matched to a gene: 4. CDR3 sequence reads: CASSFGGGANIQYF. The DNA of the CDR3 is TGTGCCAGCAGTTTTGGCGGGGGGGCGAACATTCAGTACTTC.

This clonotype was counted at least ten times. The J gene is TRBJ2-3, the V gene TRBV10-3; D is unclear. Trimming shortened V by 4 bases and J by 0 bases, and 5 bases separated the two germline ends. Germline loops: CDR1 ENHRY, CDR2 SYGVKD. The CDR3 contains 13 residues. The CDR3 nucleotides are TGTGCCATCAGTGGCACCAGCACAGATACGCAGTATTTT. As protein: CAISGTSTDTQYF.

V and J are TRBV5-1 and TRBJ2-7; 10 bases align to TRBD2. V gave up 4 bases and J gave up 3 bases; unmatched junction bases: 7. CDR1 and CDR2 (germline): SGHRS, YFSETQ. The CDR3 consists of 15 residues. For the CDR3, the DNA is TGCGCCAGCAGCCTTCTGACTAGCGGGCACTACGAGCAGTACTTC. The encoded protein is CASSLLTSGHYEQYF.

This clonotype was picked up a small number of times. This rearrangement joins TRBV20-1 to TRBJ2-7, with 7 bases aligning to TRBD2. The V segment lost 3 bases and the J segment 3 bases; nucleotides outside the gene matches: 8. This CDR3 has 14 residues. Germline values: CDR1 DFQATT, CDR2 SNEGSKA (reference sequence). The CDR3 region has the DNA TGCAGTGCTAGTAGGCTAGCGGAGGTCTACGAGCAGTACTTC. It yields the protein CSASRLAEVYEQYF.

The V call is TRBV7-3, the J call TRBJ2-3; tentative D call: TRBD2 (6 bases). The germline gives CDR1 SGHTA, CDR2 FQGTGA. The CDR3 is made up of 15 amino acids. Trimming removed 8 bases from V and 2 bases from J, with 17 bases in between. The CDR3 region has the DNA TGTGCCAGCTCTGGGCGGGCGGGGCCCACAGATACGCAGTATTTT. It specifies CASSGRAGPTDTQYF. The whole variable domain, remainder taken from reference TRBV7-3 and TRBJ2-3, is GAGVSQTPSNKVTEKGKYVELRCDPISGHTALYWYRQSLGQGPEFLIYFQGTGAADDSGLPNDRFFAVRPEGSVSTLKIQRTERGDSAVYLCASSGRAGPTDTQYFGPGTRLTVL.

This chain joins TRBV9 and TRBJ2-7, with 9 bases matching TRBD1. The CDR3 runs 14 residues. Germline assignment: CDR1 SGDLS and CDR2 YYNGEE. The J segment lost 4 bases and the V segment lost 4 bases, leaving 6 bases of the junction unmatched. The CDR3 here is CASSTGTGRYEQYF. CDR3 in DNA: TGTGCCAGCAGCACCGGGACAGGGCGATACGAGCAGTACTTC.

This clonotype was seen a few times. V gene TRBV9 combines with J gene TRBJ2-2; no reliable D call. Per the germline V gene, CDR1 is SGDLS and CDR2 is YYNGEE. The ends were cut back, 3 bases at V and 9 bases at J, with 6 bases in the middle. The CDR3 length is 11 residues. In DNA, the CDR3 is TGTGCCAGCAGCGACCCCCGGGAGCTGTTTTTT. Amino acid sequence: CASSDPRELFF.

This chain uses TRBV25-1 with TRBJ2-2; D unresolved. Trimming cost V 3 bases and J 5 bases, with 13 bases left between them. This CDR3 has 15 residues. Per the germline V gene, CDR1 is MGHDK and CDR2 is SYGVNS. The CDR3 reads CASSDISAPTGELFF. The CDR3 nucleotides read TGTGCCAGCAGTGACATATCAGCTCCGACCGGGGAGCTGTTTTTT.

J is TRBJ1-1 and V is TRBV6-1; unclear D gene. V was pared by 6 bases and J by 1 base, with 9 bases between. The CDR3 is 13 residues long. The germline V gene encodes CDR1 MNHNS and CDR2 SASEGT. The CDR3 nucleotides read TGTGCCAGCAGCCGAAACAGGAACACTGAAGCTTTCTTT. It encodes CASSRNRNTEAFF.

The chain employs TRBV18 and TRBJ1-2, with a weak D call TRBD1 (5 bases). Germline CDR1 reads KGHSH; CDR2 reads LQKENI. Trimming took off 2 bases at V and 6 bases at J, with 16 bases between the two ends. The CDR3 is 15 residues long. CDR3 nucleotides: TGTGCCAGCTCACCAAAGGACCGGGGCGGGCATGGCTACACCTTC. Translation: CASSPKDRGGHGYTF.

This clonotype came up a few times. The gene calls are TRBV6-5 and TRBJ2-3; D ambiguous. From germline, CDR1 is MNHEY and CDR2 SVGAGI. There are 12 residues in the CDR3. Deletions cut 8 bases from V and 4 bases from J, with 10 bases between. The CDR3 bases are TGTGCCAGCCGCTCCCGGCCAGATACGCAGTATTTT. It encodes CASRSRPDTQYF.

CDR3 in amino acids: CASSGGMGIQYF. Written as DNA, the CDR3 is TGTGCCAGCAGTGGCGGCATGGGCATTCAGTACTTC. The chain combines TRBV12-3 or TRBV12-4 with TRBJ2-4; D remains ambiguous. The V gene lost 5 bases and the J gene lost 9 bases, with 11 bases spanning the gap. The CDR3 contains 12 residues.

This clonotype appeared many times. This chain uses TRBV12-3 or TRBV12-4 with TRBJ2-7; no firm D call. The V end was cut by 3 bases, the J end by 1 base, with 13 bases between. This CDR3 contains 15 residues. The CDR3 DNA sequence: TGTGCCAGCAGTTTTAGAACCGCTCCATCCTACGAGCAGTACTTC. Protein sequence: CASSFRTAPSYEQYF.

This chain joins TRBV6-1 and TRBJ1-2; D not certain. Trimming removed 8 bases from V and 0 bases from J, with 10 bases in between. Germline loops: CDR1 MNHNS, CDR2 SASEGT. The CDR3 consists of 13 residues. Written as DNA, the CDR3 is TGTGCCAGCGGGAAAACCTCTAACTATGGCTACACCTTC. Protein product: CASGKTSNYGYTF.

This clonotype showed up just a few times. The V call is TRBV5-6, the J call TRBJ2-7, with D possibly being TRBD1 (8 bases). Looked up from germline, CDR1 is SGHDT and CDR2 is YYEEEE. The CDR3 totals 16 residues. The ends were cut back, 4 bases at V and 1 base at J, with 18 bases in the middle. This chain's CDR3 is CASSPTGRTGSYEQYF. In nucleotides, the CDR3 is TGTGCCAGCAGCCCCACCGGGAGGACAGGGTCCTACGAGCAGTACTTC. Full variable domain (outside the CDR3, taken from reference TRBV5-6 and TRBJ2-7): DAGVTQSPTHLIKTRGQQVTLRCSPKSGHDTVSWYQQALGQGPQFIFQYYEEEERQRGNFPDRFSGHQFPNYSSELNVNALLLGDSALYLCASSPTGRTGSYEQYFGPGTRLTVT.

This chain connects TRBV7-2 to TRBJ2-4; 10 bases match TRBD2. The J segment lost 6 bases and the V segment lost 6 bases, leaving 11 bases of the junction unmatched. This CDR3 comprises 16 residues. From germline, CDR1 is SGHTA and CDR2 FQGNSA. CDR3 region: CASSPEGASGRNIQYF. The CDR3 nucleotides are TGTGCCAGCAGTCCAGAGGGGGCTAGCGGGAGAAACATTCAGTACTTC.

This clonotype was observed a few times. This chain connects TRBV3-1 to TRBJ1-1; D uncertain. The CDR3 totals 16 residues. Trimming took off 0 bases at V and 3 bases at J, with 14 bases between the two ends. The germline CDR1 and CDR2 sequences are LGHDT and YNNKEL (reference sequence). As DNA, the CDR3 is TGTGCCAGCAGCCAAGATCTAGGCACTGGCTACACTGAAGCTTTCTTT. It is translated as CASSQDLGTGYTEAFF. Together with reference TRBV3-1 and TRBJ1-1, the CDR3 gives the full variable domain: DTAVSQTPKYLVTQMGNDKSIKCEQNLGHDTMYWYKQDSKKFLKIMFSYNNKELIINETVPNRFSPKSPDKAHLNLHINSLELGDSAVYFCASSQDLGTGYTEAFFGQGTRLTVV.

The V gene is TRBV29-1, the J gene TRBJ2-1; perhaps TRBD2 as D (6 bases). V was pared by 3 bases and J by 3 bases, with 6 bases between. The CDR3 contains 12 residues. Per germline, CDR1 SQVTM and CDR2 ANQGSEA. This chain's CDR3 is CSVETSYNEQFF. The CDR3 bases are TGCAGCGTTGAGACTAGCTACAATGAGCAGTTCTTC.

V and J are TRBV20-1 and TRBJ2-4; 10 bases match TRBD2. J was trimmed by 7 bases and V by 7 bases; bases with no gene match: 16. CDR3 length: 16 residues. The germline CDR1 and CDR2 sequences are DFQATT and SNEGSKA (reference sequence). Here the CDR3 reads CSVPNRWTSGGNIQYF. CDR3 bases: TGCAGTGTCCCGAACCGGTGGACTAGCGGCGGGAACATTCAGTACTTC.